A single T cell receptor beta chain is shown here with its context. This CDR3 comprises 14 residues. Trimming cost V 3 bases and J 4 bases, with 11 bases left between them. Looked up from germline, CDR1 is SGHRS and CDR2 is YFSETQ. Per the original methods: For nucleated cells, counts were estimated from reference gene primer amplification. The protocol was immunoSEQ multiplex PCR, while the TCRdb copy is restricted to in-frame clones and leaves out a portion. V, J and clone size are taken as reported in that table, and D and trimming were inferred from the DNA itself. The table lists about 160,000 clones, roughly four fifths of them singletons. This sample was included in a study of blood T cell repertoires in COVID-19. Study-level background: Samples taken during acute and convalescent COVID-19 were collected in the United States, Italy and Spain. Sources were T cells, B-cell-depleted T cells, or PBMCs; the material itself was cDNA or gDNA.

This clonotype originated in a woman of 80 years or more with acute or convalescent COVID-19. V is TRBV5-1 and J is TRBJ1-5; no firm D call. The sequenced sample consisted of peripheral blood. The CDR3 sequence is CASSSGVGNQPQHF. CDR3 sequence (DNA): TGCGCCAGCAGCTCCGGAGTGGGTAATCAGCCCCAGCATTTT.